Following are 13 T cell receptor beta chains from one sample sequenced in a study of shared clonotypes between healthy human individuals. Profiled with immunoSEQ multiplex PCR; TCRdb holds only in-frame clones, not every one. The sample gives hundreds of thousands of clones, roughly 72% of which show up once; around 1.8% is in the top ten. Sequencing was performed on memory CD4+ T cells sorted from blood. Regarding subset: CD45RA-negative fraction. Receptor source: a woman aged 25 to 45 in good health.

V and J are TRBV7-2 and TRBJ1-2; D not certain. This CDR3 contains 14 residues. CDR1 is SGHTA and CDR2 is FQGNSA in the germline V gene. Trimming removed 4 bases from V and 0 bases from J, with 9 bases in between. The CDR3 DNA is TGTGCCAGCAGCTCCTACACTGCTAACTATGGCTACACCTTC. Protein sequence: CASSSYTANYGYTF.

The chain links TRBV13 to TRBJ2-3; 10 positions match TRBD1. This CDR3 has 16 amino acids. The germline V gene encodes CDR1 PRHDT and CDR2 FYEKMQ (reference sequence). V trimming: 6 bases; J trimming: 1 base; junction bases outside the gene matches: 7. The CDR3 reads CASSNDRGHGTDTQYF. CDR3 bases: TGTGCCAGCAGTAATGACAGGGGGCACGGCACAGATACGCAGTATTTT.

The J gene is TRBJ2-1, the V gene TRBV7-3, with 13 nucleotides matching TRBD2. The junction had 7 bases not matched to a gene; V was cut back by 4 bases and J by 7 bases. CDR3 length: 16 amino acids. Germline values: CDR1 SGHTA, CDR2 FQGTGA. The CDR3 loop reads CASSSSGTSGTNEQFF. As DNA, the CDR3 is TGTGCCAGCAGCTCCTCCGGGACTAGCGGGACGAATGAGCAGTTCTTC.

The sample holds a few counts of this clone. The V and J genes are TRBV27 and TRBJ2-7; D might be TRBD1 (6 bases). The V and J ends lost 7 bases and 4 bases respectively, with 17 bases between them. Germline CDR1 is MNHEY and CDR2 is SMNVEV (reference sequence). CDR3 length: 14 amino acids. In DNA, the CDR3 is TGTGCCAGCATAGTACAGGGAAGGGAATACGAGCAGTACTTC. The encoded protein is CASIVQGREYEQYF.

The chain is built from TRBV14 and TRBJ2-7; TRBD2 agrees at 11 bases. There are 15 residues in the CDR3. With 3 bases clipped from V and 6 bases from J, the junction kept 7 bases outside the gene matches. Per germline, CDR1 SGHDN and CDR2 FVKESK. The CDR3: CASSQTSGVGFEQYF. DNA for the CDR3: TGTGCCAGCAGCCAGACTAGCGGGGTTGGTTTCGAGCAGTACTTC.

The chain employs TRBV7-6 and TRBJ2-1, with D maybe TRBD1 (5 bases). Per germline, CDR1 SGHVS and CDR2 FNYEAQ. V was pared by 1 base and J by 2 bases, with 12 bases between. The CDR3 covers 16 residues. CDR3 protein: CASSLDARAPYNEQFF. CDR3 sequence (DNA): TGTGCCAGCAGCTTAGATGCCAGGGCACCCTACAATGAGCAGTTCTTC. The full variable domain, with the rest looked up from reference TRBV7-6 and TRBJ2-1, is GAGVSQSPRYKVTKRGQDVALRCDPISGHVSLYWYRQALGQGPEFLTYFNYEAQQDKSGLPNDRFSAERPEGSISTLTIQRTEQRDSAMYRCASSLDARAPYNEQFFGPGTRLTVL.

The chain links TRBV25-1 to TRBJ2-3; D possibly corresponds to TRBD2 (5 bases). The germline V and J ends were trimmed by 6 bases and 0 bases, with 16 bases remaining between them. This CDR3 is 16 amino acids long. From germline, CDR1 is MGHDK and CDR2 SYGVNS. In nucleotides, the CDR3 is TGTGCCAGCAGAATGAGATTTCAGCGGAGCACAGATACGCAGTATTTT. This gives the protein CASRMRFQRSTDTQYF. Filled out from reference TRBV25-1 and TRBJ2-3, the complete variable domain reads EADIYQTPRYLVIGTGKKITLECSQTMGHDKMYWYQQDPGMELHLIHYSYGVNSTEKGDLSSESTVSRIRTEHFPLTLESARPSHTSQYLCASRMRFQRSTDTQYFGPGTRLTVL.

This clone was picked up many times. The chain employs TRBV4-2 and TRBJ2-7; D is tentatively TRBD1 or TRBD2 (5 bases each). Germline-derived CDR1 and CDR2 are LGHNA and YNFKEQ. V was shortened by 1 base and J by 3 bases, with 10 bases between the two germline ends. This CDR3 contains 14 residues. The DNA for the CDR3 is TGTGCCAGCAGCCAAGCACTGGGGGTCTACGAGCAGTACTTC. Translation gives CASSQALGVYEQYF.

This chain uses TRBV7-7 with TRBJ2-3; 7 nucleotides line up with TRBD2. CDR1 and CDR2 from the germline V gene are SSHAT and FNYEAQ (reference sequence). CDR3 size: 16 residues. The trim removed 5 bases at V and 1 base at J, leaving 9 bases unmatched. The CDR3 is CASSPGLDLRTDTQYF. For the CDR3, the DNA is TGTGCCAGCAGCCCAGGACTAGACCTTCGCACAGATACGCAGTATTTT.

The chain employs TRBV18 and TRBJ2-7; no clear D. The CDR3 loop spans 13 amino acids. Germline V gene lookup returns CDR1 KGHSH and CDR2 LQKENI. With 0 bases removed from V and 7 bases from J, the gap between germline ends came to 10 bases. CDR3 sequence: CASSPPSLGEQYF. The CDR3 nucleotides are TGTGCCAGCTCACCACCCTCCCTCGGGGAGCAGTACTTC.

V and J are TRBV19 and TRBJ1-2; 7 bases line up with TRBD1. Germline V gene lookup returns CDR1 LNHDA and CDR2 SQIVND (reference sequence). J gave up 4 bases and V 8 bases, and 10 bases lay outside the gene matches. This CDR3 region has 14 residues. CDR3 sequence: CASFQDRRGYGYTF. For the CDR3, the DNA is TGTGCCAGTTTCCAGGACAGGCGTGGCTATGGCTACACCTTC.

The V call is TRBV28, the J call TRBJ2-1; D may correspond to TRBD1 or TRBD2 (6 bases each). CDR3 length: 14 residues. Trimming took off 8 bases at V and 7 bases at J, with 18 bases between the two ends. Germline CDR1 and CDR2: MDHEN and SYDVKM. The CDR3 loop is CASRGGSRGNEQFF. The CDR3 bases are TGTGCCAGCCGAGGGGGGAGTAGGGGTAATGAGCAGTTCTTC.

A single count supports this clone. This sample also contains other DNA sequences that code for the same CDR3. The J gene is TRBJ1-1, the V gene TRBV5-1; 11 bases map to TRBD1. The CDR3 spans 16 residues. Germline V gene sequence: CDR1 SGHRS, CDR2 YFSETQ. Trimming removed 2 bases from V and 0 bases from J; junction bases left unmatched: 3. CDR3 DNA sequence: TGCGCCAGCAGCTTCGGGACAGGGGGTATGAACACTGAAGCTTTCTTT. Protein product: CASSFGTGGMNTEAFF.